This T cell receptor beta chain was sequenced in a study of blood T cell repertoires in COVID-19. Study details: PBMCs, B-cell-depleted T cells, or T cells were the source of the cDNA or gDNA that made up the material.

Assay: immunoSEQ multiplex PCR; the TCRdb copy retains only in-frame clones and omits some. Among more than 70,000 clones listed, around 79% were seen once. From germline, CDR1 is KGHSH and CDR2 LQKENI. Trimming at V came to 4 bases and at J to 2 bases, leaving 12 bases not matched to a gene. CDR3 length: 17 residues. This sequence was found in a human donor in a cohort sampled during active COVID-19. The sample consisted of peripheral blood. The rearrangement joins TRBV18 to TRBJ2-7; 9 nucleotides line up with TRBD1. The CDR3 DNA sequence: TGTGCCAGCTCACTCGGGGCCGGGACAGGGTTACCCTACGAGCAGTACTTC. It translates to CASSLGAGTGLPYEQYF.